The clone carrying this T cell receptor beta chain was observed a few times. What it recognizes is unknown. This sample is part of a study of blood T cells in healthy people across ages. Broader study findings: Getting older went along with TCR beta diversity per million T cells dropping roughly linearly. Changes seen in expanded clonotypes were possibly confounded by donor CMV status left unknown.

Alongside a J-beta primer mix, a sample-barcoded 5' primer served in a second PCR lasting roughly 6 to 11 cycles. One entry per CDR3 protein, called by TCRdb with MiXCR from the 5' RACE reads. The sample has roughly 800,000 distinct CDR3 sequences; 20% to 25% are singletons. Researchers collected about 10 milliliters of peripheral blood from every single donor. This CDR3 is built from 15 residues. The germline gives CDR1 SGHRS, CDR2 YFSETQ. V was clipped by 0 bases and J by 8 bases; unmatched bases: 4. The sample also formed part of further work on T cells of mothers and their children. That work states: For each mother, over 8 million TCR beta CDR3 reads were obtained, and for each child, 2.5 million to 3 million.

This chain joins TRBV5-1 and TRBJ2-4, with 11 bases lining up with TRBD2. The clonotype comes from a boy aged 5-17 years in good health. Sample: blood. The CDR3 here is CASSLATSGGDIQYF. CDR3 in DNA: TGCGCCAGCAGCTTGGCCACTAGCGGGGGTGACATTCAGTACTTC.